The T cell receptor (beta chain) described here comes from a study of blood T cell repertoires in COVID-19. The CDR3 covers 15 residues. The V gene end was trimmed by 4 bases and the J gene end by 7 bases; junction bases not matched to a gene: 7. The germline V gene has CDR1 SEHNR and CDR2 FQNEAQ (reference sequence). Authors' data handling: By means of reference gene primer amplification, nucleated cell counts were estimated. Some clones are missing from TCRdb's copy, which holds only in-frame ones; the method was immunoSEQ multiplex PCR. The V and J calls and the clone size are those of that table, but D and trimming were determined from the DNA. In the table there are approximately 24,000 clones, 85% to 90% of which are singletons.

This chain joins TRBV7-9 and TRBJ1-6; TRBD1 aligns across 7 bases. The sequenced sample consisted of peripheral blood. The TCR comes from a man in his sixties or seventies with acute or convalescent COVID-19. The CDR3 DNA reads TGTGCCAGCAGCTCACAGACAGGGCCCAATTCACCCCTCCACTTT. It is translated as CASSSQTGPNSPLHF.